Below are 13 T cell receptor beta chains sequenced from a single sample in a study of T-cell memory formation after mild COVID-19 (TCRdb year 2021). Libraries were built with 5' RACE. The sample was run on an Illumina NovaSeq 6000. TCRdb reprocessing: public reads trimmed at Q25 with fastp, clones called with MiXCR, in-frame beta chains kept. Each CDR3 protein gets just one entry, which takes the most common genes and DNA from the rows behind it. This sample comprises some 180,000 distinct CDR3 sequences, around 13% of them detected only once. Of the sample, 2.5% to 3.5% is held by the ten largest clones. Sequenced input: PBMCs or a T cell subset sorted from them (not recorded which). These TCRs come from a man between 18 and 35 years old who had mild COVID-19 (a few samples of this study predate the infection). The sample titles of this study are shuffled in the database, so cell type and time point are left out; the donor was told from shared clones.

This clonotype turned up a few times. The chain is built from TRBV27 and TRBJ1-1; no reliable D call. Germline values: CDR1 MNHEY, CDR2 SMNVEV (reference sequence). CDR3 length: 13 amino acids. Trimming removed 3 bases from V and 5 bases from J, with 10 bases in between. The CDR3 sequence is CASSLAGATEAFF. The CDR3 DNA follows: TGTGCCAGCAGTTTGGCCGGCGCAACTGAAGCTTTCTTT.

The CDR3 coding sequence is TGTGCCACCAGCAGAGTGAGAACTAGCGCGTACGAGCAGTACTTC. This translates into CATSRVRTSAYEQYF. The rearrangement uses TRBV15 and TRBJ2-7, with 7 bases that match TRBD2. The CDR3 spans 15 residues. Germline V gene lookup returns CDR1 LNHNV and CDR2 YYDKDF (reference sequence). With 1 base clipped from V and 4 bases from J, the junction kept 7 bases outside the gene matches.

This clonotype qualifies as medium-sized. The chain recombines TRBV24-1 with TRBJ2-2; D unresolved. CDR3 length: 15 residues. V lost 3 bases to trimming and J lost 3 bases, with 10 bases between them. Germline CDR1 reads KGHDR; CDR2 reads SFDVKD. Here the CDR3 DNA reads TGTGCCACCAGTGATACCCGGGCCGACACCGGGGAGCTGTTTTTT. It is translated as CATSDTRADTGELFF.

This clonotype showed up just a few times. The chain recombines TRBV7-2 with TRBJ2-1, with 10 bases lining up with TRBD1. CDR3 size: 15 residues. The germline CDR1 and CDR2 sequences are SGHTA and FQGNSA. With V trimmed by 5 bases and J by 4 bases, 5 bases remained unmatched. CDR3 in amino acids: CASSQGQGKYNEQFF. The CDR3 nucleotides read TGTGCCAGCAGCCAGGGACAGGGGAAATACAATGAGCAGTTCTTC.

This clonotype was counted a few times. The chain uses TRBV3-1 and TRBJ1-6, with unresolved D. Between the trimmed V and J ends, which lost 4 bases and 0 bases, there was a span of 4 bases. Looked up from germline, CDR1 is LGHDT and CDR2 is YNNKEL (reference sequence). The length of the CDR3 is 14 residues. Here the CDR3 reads CASSRRSYNSPLHF. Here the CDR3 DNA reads TGTGCCAGCAGCCGGCGCTCCTATAATTCACCCCTCCACTTT.

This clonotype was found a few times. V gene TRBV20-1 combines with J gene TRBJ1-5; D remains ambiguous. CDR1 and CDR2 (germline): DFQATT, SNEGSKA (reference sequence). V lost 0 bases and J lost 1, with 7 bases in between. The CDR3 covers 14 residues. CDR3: CSAREGSSNQPQHF. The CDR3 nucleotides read TGCAGTGCTAGAGAGGGTTCAAGCAATCAGCCCCAGCATTTT.

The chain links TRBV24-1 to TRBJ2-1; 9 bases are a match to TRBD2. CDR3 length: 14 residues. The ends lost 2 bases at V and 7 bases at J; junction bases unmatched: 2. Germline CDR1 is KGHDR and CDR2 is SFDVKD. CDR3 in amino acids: CATSDSRGGNEQFF. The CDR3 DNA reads TGTGCCACCAGTGATTCGCGGGGGGGGAATGAGCAGTTCTTC.

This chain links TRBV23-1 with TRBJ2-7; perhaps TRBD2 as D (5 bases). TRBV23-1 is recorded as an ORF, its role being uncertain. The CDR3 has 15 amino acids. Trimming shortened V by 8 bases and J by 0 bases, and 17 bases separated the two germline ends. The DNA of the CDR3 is TGCGCCAGCCGAAAAACTAGTCCCGGCTCCTACGAGCAGTACGTC. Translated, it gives CASRKTSPGSYEQYV.

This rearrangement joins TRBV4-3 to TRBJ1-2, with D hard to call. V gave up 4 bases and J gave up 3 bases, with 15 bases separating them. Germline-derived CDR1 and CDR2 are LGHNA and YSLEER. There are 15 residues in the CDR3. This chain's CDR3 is CASSRTRGNHYGYTF. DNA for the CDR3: TGCGCCAGCAGCCGCACACGTGGTAATCACTATGGCTACACCTTC.

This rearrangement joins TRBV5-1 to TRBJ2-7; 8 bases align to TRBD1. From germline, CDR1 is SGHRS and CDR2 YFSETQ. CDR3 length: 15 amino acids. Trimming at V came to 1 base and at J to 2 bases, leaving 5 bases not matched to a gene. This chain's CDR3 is CASSLRQGATYEQYF. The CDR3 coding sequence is TGCGCCAGCAGCTTGAGGCAGGGGGCTACCTACGAGCAGTACTTC.

The DNA of the CDR3 is TGTGCCAGCAGATCGCTACAACGAGGGGAAAATGAGCAGTTCTTC. Protein sequence: CASRSLQRGENEQFF. The V call is TRBV11-2, the J call TRBJ2-1; D tentatively fits TRBD1 or TRBD2 (5 bases each). The CDR3 is made up of 15 amino acids. Trimming removed 6 bases from V and 7 bases from J, with 19 bases in between. Germline V gene sequence: CDR1 SGHAT, CDR2 FQNNGV.

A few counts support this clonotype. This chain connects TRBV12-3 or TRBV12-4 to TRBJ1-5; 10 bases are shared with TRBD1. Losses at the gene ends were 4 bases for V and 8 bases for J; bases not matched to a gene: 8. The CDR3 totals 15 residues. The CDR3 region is CASSSARTGGKPQHF. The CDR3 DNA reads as TGTGCCAGCAGTTCCGCTAGGACAGGGGGGAAGCCCCAGCATTTT.

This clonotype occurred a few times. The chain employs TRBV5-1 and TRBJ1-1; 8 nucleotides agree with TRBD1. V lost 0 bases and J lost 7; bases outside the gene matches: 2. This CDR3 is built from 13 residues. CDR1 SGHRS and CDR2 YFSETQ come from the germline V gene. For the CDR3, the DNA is TGCGCCAGCAGCTTGGGGACAGGGATTGAAGCTTTCTTT. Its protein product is CASSLGTGIEAFF.